Described below is a single T cell receptor (beta chain) sequence and its context. What it recognizes is unknown. The data derive from a study of immune cell composition in non-small cell lung cancer. The study's findings and limits: Shared sequences between tumour-reactive and dominant in vivo clones were not proven. Squamous lung tumours showed higher top 10 clone scores and clonality than adenocarcinomas. Tumour-associated clones >0.5% occurred in approximately 32% of adenocarcinomas, less than 80% of squamous.

Only in-frame clones appear in the TCRdb table, and some are missing; sequencing was by immunoSEQ multiplex PCR. The sample lists 1,700 or so clones; roughly 79% were seen once. CDR1 and CDR2 (germline): SGHAT, FQDESV (reference sequence). The CDR3 is made up of 15 amino acids. V shed 5 bases and J 7 bases; nucleotides not matched to a gene: 10. The source material was lung tumor tissue. This TCR derives from a human donor with non-small cell lung cancer. The chain employs TRBV11-1 and TRBJ2-7, with 11 bases matching TRBD1. This chain's CDR3 is CASSPNGQGAREQYF. The CDR3, as DNA: TGTGCCAGCAGCCCTAACGGACAGGGGGCTCGGGAGCAGTACTTC. The full variable domain, its missing parts supplied by reference TRBV11-1 and TRBJ2-7, is EAEVAQSPRYKITEKSQAVAFWCDPISGHATLYWYRQILGQGPELLVQFQDESVVDDSQLPKDRFSAERLKGVDSTLKIQPAELGDSAMYLCASSPNGQGAREQYFGPGTRLTVT.